One TCR beta chain is described in this entry. The antigen this receptor binds is unknown. Base qualities are not at hand, and no much larger clone is one base apart. The sample comes from a study of cytomegalovirus exposure and HLA in healthy donors (dated by TCRdb to 2015 to 2018). Context from the whole study: According to an earlier analysis of 587 of the donors, 150 million to 200 million T cells yielded 95 million to 140 million unique TCR beta sequences and approximately 280 Gb of sequence data. Approximately 330 gigabases of sequencing data and 70 million to 95 million unique TCR sequences made up an early release that covered roughly 670 HLA-typed donors. The genetic ancestry cluster associated with self-reported Caucasian donors included about four fifths of the 300 to 400 genotyped donors. The aim of the study was to test whether cataloging public T cell receptors could identify signatures of past pathogen exposure. The study profiled the T cell repertoires of fewer than 850 subjects by immunosequencing and related them to cytomegalovirus serostatus. A separate validation cohort of about 110 different subjects was used in addition to the approximately 700-subject first cohort. To predict cytomegalovirus infection status, the study combined high-throughput TCR immunosequencing, statistical association of individual TCRs with disease status, and machine learning. A later analysis re-analyzed previously published TCR beta repertoires from hundreds of donors and added high-resolution HLA genotyping to study TCR occurrence patterns. Rather than using new phenotypic data, the later analysis identified candidate immune exposures from TCR beta sequences and from how often those sequences occurred across donors. To decide whether each TCR beta V gene segment behaved as functional or pseudogenic, an earlier analysis of 587 of the donors relied on high-throughput TCR beta sequencing. Alongside the repertoire data, information on donor age, sex, ethnicity and CMV serostatus was compiled. A later genetic analysis used genome-wide SNP genotypes for about 65% of the roughly 700 donors, treating that subset as a discovery cohort. All discovery cohort repertoires had been generated on a single sequencing platform. Both class I and class II loci were covered by HLA typing, at four-digit resolution. The number of typed donors differed by locus: about 620-640 for A, B, C, DRB1 and DQB1; 500 to 550 for DQA1; roughly 600 for DPA1; and roughly 470 for DPB1. Because of strong linkage in the cohort, a few DR-DQ haplotypes were treated as single units for association and clustering. Across some 400 genotyped donors of the cohort, an average of about 220,000 unique TCR beta nucleotide sequences per donor were sequenced, and approximately 17% of those sequences were non-productive. Here is what the overall study found, with its caveats: Correlated functional status among segregating V segments might be attributable to linkage disequilibrium, but an unknown experimental factor could not be ruled out. A further reported finding was that TCR beta sequences accurately predicted the HLA-A and HLA-B alleles for most subjects in the first cohort. It was suggested by the authors that the approach could potentially be generalized to other disease states and immunological phenotypes. Three of the identified cytomegalovirus-associated TCR beta chains were confirmed in vitro to be specific for cytomegalovirus antigens. In a later analysis, HLA-associated TCR beta chains were found to be more clonally expanded and to have lower generation probabilities than equally common non-associated chains. The earlier analysis of approximately 540 of the donors excluded roughly 17 rarely observed V segments, including chromosome 9 orphons, because counts were too low. Some IMGT-functional V segments, including TRBV6-2 and TRBV6-3, could not be distinguished by the 87-base-pair reads and were therefore excluded. An association between a missense DCLRE1C variant and V-gene and J-gene trimming of TCR beta chains was found in a later genetic analysis and replicated in an independent cohort. While some public TCRs were present in many individuals, most TCR sequences turned up only very rarely across donors. A later analysis associated roughly 17,000 TCR beta sequences with specific HLA alleles at a false discovery rate of 0.05. A later analysis reported that several top co-occurrence clusters appeared linked to parvovirus B19, influenza, CMV and Epstein-Barr virus. Broadly in line with IMGT annotations, most TCR beta V segments showed up in productive rearrangements about 87% or about 30% of the time in an earlier analysis of approximately 640 of the donors. Strong co-occurrence of HLA alleles, especially DR and DQ, made assigning TCR associations to individual alleles difficult. A cluster of highly shared sequence variants was judged likely to represent a technical artifact of the sequencing pipeline. CMV serostatus was the only immune exposure information available for the cohort. In a later analysis, TCR association rates were found to vary across HLA loci, with the most associated TCRs seen for DRB1 alleles and the fewest for HLA-C alleles. Because HLA typing was missing for some donors at each locus, association tests included only the typed subset. A total of roughly 160 TCR beta chains were listed by the study as associated with cytomegalovirus. In a later analysis, most CMV-associated TCR beta chains were found to appear HLA-restricted, with HLA associations seemingly driven largely by CMV exposure. Compared with the approximately 720-donor mean, donors in an Asian-associated ancestry cluster had fewer N-insertions in productive TCRs, according to a later genetic analysis. The presence/absence analyses assumed that sequencing depth was roughly uniform across donors, and that assumption may not be true. The classifier was reported to diagnose cytomegalovirus status with high specificity and sensitivity in both the original and validation cohorts. In this cohort, only TCR beta chains were sequenced, and detectable features were limited by the absence of alpha or paired-chain data.

The cohort comprised fewer than 700 healthy bone marrow donors. All cohort members were sampled while nominally healthy, although unrecorded immune exposures were likely present. The donor tested CMV seronegative, placing the donor among the 300 to 400 seronegative members of the cohort. Every donor gave a peripheral blood sample, and the peripheral blood mononuclear cells from that sample were used for TCR beta sequencing. The Qiagen DNeasy Blood Extraction Kit was used to extract genomic DNA from the blood cell samples. Trimming accounts for 2 bases at V and 1 base at J, while the number of junction bases matched to no gene is 7. CDR1 and CDR2 were assigned from the germline V gene (reference sequence) as MNHNY and SVGAGI. The CDR3 numbers 16 residues from cysteine through phenylalanine. Solely the CDR3 DNA is kept, with 48 bases framed from the first base. Library preparation employed the immunoSEQ multiplex PCR assay. For the multiplex PCR, a mixture combining 60 forward primers for TCR Vbeta segments and 13 reverse primers for TCR Jbeta segments was used. The CDR3 region of rearranged TCR beta genes was amplified from genomic DNA with a multiplex PCR assay. The Illumina HiSeq System was used to sequence the amplified TCR beta libraries as 87-base-pair reads. In the source study's methods: A later analysis tallied around 87 million unique TCR beta chains across the 666 repertoires, and some 10 million of those chains were shared by two or more donors. A nearest-neighbor algorithm error-corrected the raw reads and collapsed the reads into unique sequences, merging closely related sequences to remove PCR and sequencing errors. To assign V, D and J gene segments, CDR3 sequences were aligned to IMGT reference sequences. Each retained sequence needed at least a six-nucleotide match to both a V gene segment and a J gene segment. A rearrangement was called productive if the CDR3 had no stop codons and remained in frame with V and J, and every other rearrangement was called non-productive. CDR3 was defined according to IMGT convention as the region running from the second conserved V-encoded cysteine to the conserved J-encoded phenylalanine. In an earlier analysis of approximately 500 of the donors, sequences lacking an unambiguous match to a single V gene segment were excluded. In an earlier analysis of around 600 of the donors, V segments were called functional above 56.7% productive rearrangements and were called segregating when the between-donor standard deviation exceeded 5%. A statistical classification framework was built to diagnose cytomegalovirus status from the catalog of TCR beta chain sequences. In a later analysis, V and J genes were assigned by comparing TCR nucleotide sequences against IMGT/GENE-DB human TR gene sequences. The TCRdist pipeline was used in a later analysis to assign CDR3 sequences and most-parsimonious VDJ recombination scenarios. A later analysis defined each TCR beta chain by its CDR3 amino acid sequence plus V-gene family, and excluded reads lacking a unique V-gene family. A later analysis removed 592 highly shared, low-generation-probability nucleotide sequences to deal with suspected cross-contamination and a sequencing artifact. A later analysis calculated a clonal expansion index for each public chain from normalized within-repertoire ranks of inferred template counts. In a later analysis, generation probabilities were computed with a VDJ recombination model fitted to out-of-frame rearrangements, and the resulting probabilities were checked against IGoR. In a later analysis, hypergeometric tests were used to score TCR-TCR, TCR-HLA and TCR-CMV co-occurrence, with a repertoire-size bias correction applied to TCR pairs. To estimate false discovery rates, a later analysis permuted the HLA or CMV assignments 20 times. In a later analysis, co-occurring TCRs were grouped with DBSCAN, and TCRdist sequence similarity was added when clustering was performed within HLA-allele-positive subsets. Repertoires with fewer than 30,000 or more than 120,000 public chains were left out of co-occurrence clustering, as were about 5 repertoires with anomalous nucleotide sharing. Drawn from immuneACCESS, this table holds only the in-frame rearrangements with V and J called that TCRdb kept. Clones are partly lost; checked studies trace under half to an unresolved V gene and leave the rest unexplained. V, J and clone size reflect that table, while D and trimming were determined from the DNA. In this sample the table shows some 150,000 clones, 75% to 85% of which occur a single time. The ten largest account for around 14% of the sample.

The chain employs TRBV6-6 and TRBJ1-2; 7 middle bases align to TRBD1. The sample was PBMCs. This TCR derives from a woman aged 50 to 60 in good health and CMV-seronegative. The CDR3 reads as follows: CASSYEGTEFNYGYTF. DNA sequence: TGTGCCAGCAGTTACGAGGGGACAGAGTTTAACTATGGCTACACCTTC.